One and the same sample provided the 24 T cell receptor beta chains below, sequenced in a study of shared clonotypes between healthy human individuals. The method was immunoSEQ multiplex PCR; TCRdb's version includes in-frame clones alone and lacks a portion of them. This table holds a few million clones, roughly nine tenths found once. Sample: naive CD4+ T cells sorted from blood. The subset was: CD45RA+ positively selected. The receptor set was obtained from a man in his late teens or twenties in good health.

Points on this clone: Other DNA sequences within the sample encode an identical CDR3. This chain connects TRBV7-2 to TRBJ1-2; 8 bases align to TRBD1. CDR1 is SGHTA and CDR2 is FQGNSA in the germline V gene. CDR3 length equals 14 residues. The trim removed 5 bases at V and 4 bases at J, leaving 6 bases unmatched. CDR3 nucleotides: TGTGCCAGCAGCCCCGGGACAGGTTCCTATGGCTACACCTTC. The encoded protein is CASSPGTGSYGYTF.

The rearrangement joins TRBV11-2 to TRBJ1-1; 12 positions agree with TRBD1. The CDR3 length is 16 residues. CDR1 and CDR2 (germline): SGHAT, FQNNGV. Trimming cost V 5 bases and J 13 bases; bases outside gene matches: 17. The CDR3 spells CASSPDPAGTGGRNFF. CDR3 DNA: TGTGCCAGCAGCCCCGACCCCGCCGGGACAGGGGGCAGGAATTTCTTT.

The J gene is TRBJ1-1, the V gene TRBV18; 7 bases fit TRBD1. Unmatched junction bases numbered 3, after V lost 2 bases and J lost 0 bases. The germline gives CDR1 KGHSH, CDR2 LQKENI. The CDR3 totals 15 residues. The CDR3 bases are TGTGCCAGCTCACCAAGGGGACAGATGAACACTGAAGCTTTCTTT. As protein: CASSPRGQMNTEAFF.

The genes are TRBV30 and TRBJ2-2; D ambiguous. Germline V gene data show CDR1 as GTSNPN and CDR2 as SVGIG (reference sequence). The CDR3 is made up of 11 amino acids. Trimming left V 3 bases short and J 10 bases short, with 9 bases between. In DNA form, the CDR3 reads TGTGCCTGGAGCGACCCCACGGAGCTGTTTTTT. Protein product: CAWSDPTELFF.

Only one count was recorded for this clone. The V gene is TRBV5-6, the J gene TRBJ2-5; D unclear. Trimming shortened V by 4 bases and J by 3 bases, and 10 bases separated the two germline ends. The CDR3 consists of 13 residues. Germline-derived CDR1 and CDR2 are SGHDT and YYEEEE. The CDR3 reads CASSNWPEETQYF. The CDR3 bases are TGTGCCAGCAGCAACTGGCCCGAAGAGACCCAGTACTTC.

This chain links TRBV5-4 with TRBJ1-4, with D unresolved. Per germline, CDR1 SGHNT and CDR2 YYREEE (reference sequence). The CDR3 is made up of 15 amino acids. The ends were cut back, 1 base at V and 2 bases at J, with 9 bases in the middle. The CDR3 DNA follows: TGTGCCAGCAGCTTGAGGGCGGGGACTAATGAAAAACTGTTTTTT. Encoded protein: CASSLRAGTNEKLFF.

The V call is TRBV5-1, the J call TRBJ2-3, with D possibly matching TRBD1 (5 bases). Trimming cost V 0 bases and J 5 bases, with 10 bases left between them. CDR3 length: 14 amino acids. Germline-derived CDR1 and CDR2 are SGHRS and YFSETQ. DNA for the CDR3: TGCGCCAGCAGCTTGGTTTTGGGGCTAGATACGCAGTATTTT. Translation: CASSLVLGLDTQYF.

This clone was seen a few times. The J gene is TRBJ1-6, the V gene TRBV7-9, with 7 bases fitting TRBD1. Looked up from germline, CDR1 is SEHNR and CDR2 is FQNEAQ (reference sequence). The V gene end was trimmed by 4 bases and the J gene end by 7 bases; junction bases not matched to a gene: 10. The CDR3 loop spans 16 amino acids. CDR3 amino acids: CASSSLVGTANSPLHF. The CDR3 region has the DNA TGTGCCAGCAGCTCCCTTGTCGGGACAGCAAATTCACCCCTCCACTTT.

The chain couples TRBV5-1 to TRBJ1-2; D ambiguous. In germline, CDR1 is SGHRS, CDR2 YFSETQ. This CDR3 contains 14 residues. V lost 4 bases and J lost 6, with 16 bases in between. The CDR3 sequence is CASSRGGQGDGYTF. Here the CDR3 DNA reads TGCGCCAGCAGCCGCGGTGGGCAAGGTGATGGCTACACCTTC.

The genes are TRBV6-5 and TRBJ1-5; no clear D. From germline, CDR1 is MNHEY and CDR2 SVGAGI. The CDR3 spans 14 residues. The V and J ends lost 2 bases and 1 base respectively, with 6 bases between them. The CDR3 sequence is CASSYSQSNQPQHF. The CDR3 bases are TGTGCCAGCAGTTACAGTCAGAGCAATCAGCCCCAGCATTTT.

Note on this clone: Other nucleotide sequences from this sample produce the same CDR3. The chain is built from TRBV5-1 and TRBJ1-4; 10 bases are shared with TRBD1. Germline CDR1 SGHRS, CDR2 YFSETQ. The CDR3 consists of 15 residues. V was clipped by 0 bases and J by 7 bases; unmatched bases: 3. The chain's CDR3 is CASSLEGQGFEKLFF. CDR3 in DNA: TGCGCCAGCAGCTTGGAGGGACAGGGGTTTGAAAAACTGTTTTTT.

For the CDR3, the DNA is TGTGCCAGCAGTTCATCTTCGGGACTCAGCACAGATACGCAGTATTTT. Its translation is CASSSSSGLSTDTQYF. J is TRBJ2-3 and V is TRBV28; D is perhaps TRBD2 (6 bases). Germline CDR1 and CDR2: MDHEN and SYDVKM. The CDR3 totals 16 residues. V shed 4 bases and J shed 0 bases, with 14 bases lying between them.

The J gene is TRBJ2-3, the V gene TRBV7-9; 11 bases are a match to TRBD2. Per the germline V gene, CDR1 is SEHNR and CDR2 is FQNEAQ (reference sequence). V shed 1 base and J 5 bases; nucleotides not matched to a gene: 5. The CDR3 is made up of 16 amino acids. The CDR3 reads CASSLEGTSGGDTQYF. The CDR3 DNA follows: TGTGCCAGCAGCTTAGAAGGGACTAGCGGCGGAGATACGCAGTATTTT. The full variable domain, its missing parts supplied by reference TRBV7-9 and TRBJ2-3, is DTGVSQNPRHKITKRGQNVTFRCDPISEHNRLYWYRQTLGQGPEFLTYFQNEAQLEKSRLLSDRFSAERPKGSFSTLEIQRTEQGDSAMYLCASSLEGTSGGDTQYFGPGTRLTVL.

This chain uses TRBV7-2 with TRBJ2-7, with TRBD2 matching over 7 bases. The V and J ends lost 3 bases and 6 bases, in that order; junction bases with no gene match: 5. Germline V gene data show CDR1 as SGHTA and CDR2 as FQGNSA. This CDR3 comprises 13 residues. The CDR3 sequence is CASSLERESEQYF. Here the CDR3 DNA reads TGTGCCAGCAGCTTGGAGCGGGAAAGCGAGCAGTACTTC.

The genes are TRBV20-1 and TRBJ1-2, with D possibly matching TRBD1 (6 bases). The V and J ends lost 3 bases and 6 bases respectively, with 8 bases between them. The CDR3 is 11 amino acids. The V gene's germline CDR1 is DFQATT and CDR2 SNEGSKA (reference sequence). The CDR3 DNA is TGCAGTGCTAGGGGGGGCCATGGCTACACCTTC. Translating it yields CSARGGHGYTF.

This chain connects TRBV5-1 to TRBJ2-3; D is undetermined. V dropped 3 bases and J dropped 1 base, with 12 bases sitting between them. The CDR3 has 15 residues. Germline V CDR1 and CDR2: SGHRS, YFSETQ. This CDR3 is CASSSPQPGTDTQYF. CDR3 nucleotide sequence: TGCGCCAGCAGCTCGCCTCAACCAGGCACAGATACGCAGTATTTT.

The V gene is TRBV6-1, the J gene TRBJ1-1; the D gene is possibly TRBD1 (5 bases). The V gene's germline CDR1 is MNHNS and CDR2 SASEGT. The V end lost 3 bases, the J end lost 9 bases, and 23 bases lay between the germline ends. The length of the CDR3 is 16 residues. The DNA of the CDR3 is TGTGCCAGCAGTGACCGCTATGGGACCCCGCTAGCGCAAGCTTTCTTT. Amino acids: CASSDRYGTPLAQAFF.

The V gene is TRBV5-1, the J gene TRBJ1-1; D is possibly TRBD1 (5 bases). Trimming took off 6 bases at V and 0 bases at J, with 9 bases between the two ends. The length of the CDR3 is 13 residues. CDR1 is SGHRS and CDR2 is YFSETQ in the germline V gene. The CDR3 nucleotides are TGCGCCAGCACGGGGGGGATGAACACTGAAGCTTTCTTT. Protein: CASTGGMNTEAFF.

V usage is TRBV7-2 and J usage is TRBJ2-2; a possible D gene is TRBD1 (6 bases). CDR1 and CDR2 from the germline V gene are SGHTA and FQGNSA. V was cut by 6 bases and J by 5 bases, with 13 bases left in between. The CDR3 contains 14 residues. This CDR3 is CASRETGSTGELFF. In nucleotides, the CDR3 is TGTGCCAGCAGAGAGACAGGCTCGACCGGGGAGCTGTTTTTT.

The chain recombines TRBV4-1 with TRBJ2-3; D is possibly TRBD1 (5 bases). Germline V lookup: CDR1 MGHRA, CDR2 YSYEKL. Trimming stripped 3 bases from V and 1 base from J, with 17 bases between. The CDR3 sequence is 17 residues long. CDR3 loop: CASSQPRQSLGTDTQYF. In nucleotides, the CDR3 is TGCGCCAGCAGCCAGCCCAGACAGAGCCTTGGCACAGATACGCAGTATTTT.

This chain links TRBV28 with TRBJ2-3; 13 bases are a match to TRBD2. This CDR3 is built from 18 residues. Unmatched junction bases numbered 6, after V lost 3 bases and J lost 0 bases. Per germline, CDR1 MDHEN and CDR2 SYDVKM. Here the CDR3 reads CASSFRTSGRSSTDTQYF. The CDR3 DNA reads TGTGCCAGCAGTTTTCGGACTAGCGGGAGATCTAGCACAGATACGCAGTATTTT.

This clone was counted between two and nine times. Other DNA sequences in the sample encode the same CDR3. DNA for the CDR3: TGTGCCAGCAGACCCAGGGGGGCAACTAATGAAAAACTGTTTTTT. It yields the protein CASRPRGATNEKLFF. The chain links TRBV6-5 to TRBJ1-4; 7 bases are a match to TRBD1. V gave up 6 bases and J gave up 0 bases; unmatched junction bases: 4. Per germline, CDR1 MNHEY and CDR2 SVGAGI. The CDR3 has 15 residues.

This chain's CDR3 is CASKDRGSSEQYF. Here the CDR3 DNA reads TGTGCCAGCAAAGACAGGGGGTCATCCGAGCAGTACTTC. The gene calls are TRBV2 and TRBJ2-7; 9 nucleotides align to TRBD1. The CDR3 totals 13 residues. The germline V gene has CDR1 SNHLY and CDR2 FYNNEI. The V gene end was trimmed by 7 bases and the J gene end by 6 bases; junction bases not matched to a gene: 7.

The V and J genes are TRBV6-1 and TRBJ1-1; D remains ambiguous. This CDR3 has 14 residues. The V end was cut by 0 bases, the J end by 10 bases, with 15 bases between. The germline V gene has CDR1 MNHNS and CDR2 SASEGT. CDR3 nucleotide sequence: TGTGCCAGCAGTGAAGCGGTGTTGGGGTTGCGAGCTTTCTTT. Translating gives CASSEAVLGLRAFF.